A selection of T cell receptor beta chains follows, all from one sample in a study of tumor-infiltrating lymphocytes in primary liver carcinoma. Each CDR3 protein is one row after TCRdb ran MiXCR on the multiplex PCR reads. The repertoire includes 330,000 or so distinct CDR3 sequences, 65% of them detected once, and 5.5% to 8% sits in the top ten. The sequencing sample was made of peripheral blood. These receptors originate from a man in his forties or fifties with primary liver carcinoma and hepatitis B virus infection. Each CDR3 is given with its conserved first and last residue. A D gene is named only where the DNA matches it firmly. The size entry is marked missing in some rows and otherwise reads once, few, many or a size class.

CDR3	DNA	D	V	J	size
CASSQGGARDGQPQHF	TGTGCCAGCAGCCAAGGAGGCGCCAGGGATGGCCAGCCCCAGCATTTT	.	TRBV4-2	TRBJ1-5	few
CASSLGVAGGRSDEQFF	TGTGCCAGCAGCTTGGGCGTTGCAGGAGGGAGGTCAGATGAGCAGTTCTTC	.	TRBV5-6	TRBJ2-1	.
CANGLEWQITDTQYF	TGTGCCAACGGCTTAGAATGGCAGATCACAGATACGCAGTATTTT	.	TRBV11-2	TRBJ2-3	.
CTGTLRDALAKNIQYF	TGTACCGGCACCCTAAGGGACGCCTTAGCCAAAAACATTCAGTACTTC	.	TRBV11-2	TRBJ2-4	.
CASSRGRQGEDEQFF	TGTGCCAGCAGTCGCGGGAGACAGGGGGAGGATGAGCAGTTCTTC	TRBD1	TRBV28	TRBJ2-1	.
CASSLHRTTEAYF	TGTGCCAGCAGCTTACACAGGACCACTGAAGCTTACTTT	.	TRBV11-2	TRBJ1-1	.
CASSSMGQLEAFF	TGCGCCAGCAGCTCTATGGGACAACTTGAAGCTTTCTTT	.	TRBV5-1	TRBJ1-1	.
CASSYWDMEALNEKLFF	TGTGCCAGCAGTTACTGGGACATGGAAGCCCTCAATGAAAAACTGTTTTTT	.	TRBV6-6	TRBJ1-4	.
CASRRTSWSDDQYF	TGCGCCAGCAGAAGGACTAGCTGGAGCGACGATCAGTACTTC	TRBD2	TRBV5-1	TRBJ2-7	.
CAISEPTDGYEQYF	TGTGCCATCAGTGAGCCTACGGACGGGTACGAGCAGTACTTC	.	TRBV10-3	TRBJ2-7	many
CANSRAGDLLYEQYF	TGTGCCAACAGCCGGGCGGGGGACCTCCTCTACGAGCAGTACTTC	TRBD2	TRBV11-2	TRBJ2-7	.
CASILGRGSDEQFF	TGTGCCAGCATCTTAGGCCGCGGGAGCGATGAGCAGTTCTTC	TRBD2	TRBV11-3	TRBJ2-1	.
CASRSPRTVHYGYTF	TGTGCCAGCAGATCACCTCGGACGGTACACTATGGCTACACCTTC	.	TRBV6-5	TRBJ1-2	few
CTISDRDRAGNTIYF	TGTACCATCAGCGATAGGGACAGGGCTGGAAACACCATATATTTT	TRBD1	TRBV10-3	TRBJ1-3	.
CASSYRLHTGEPFF	TGTGCCAGCAGCTACAGGCTTCACACCGGGGAGCCGTTTTTT	.	TRBV5-5	TRBJ2-2	.
CVREGEDTGELFF	TGTGTCAGAGAGGGAGAGGACACCGGGGAGCTGTTTTTT	.	TRBV2	TRBJ2-2	.
CNSLRTGVLAGGPNTGELFF	TGTAACAGCCTGAGGACAGGGGTACTAGCGGGAGGGCCCAACACCGGGGAGCTGTTTTTT	TRBD2	TRBV12-3/TRBV12-4	TRBJ2-2	.
CASCLSGAHTEAFF	TGTGCCAGTTGCCTCTCAGGGGCTCACACTGAAGCTTTCTTT	.	TRBV6-1	TRBJ1-1	.
CSVPRGSGSSTDTQYF	TGCAGCGTTCCCAGGGGGAGCGGGAGTAGCACAGATACGCAGTATTTT	.	TRBV29-1	TRBJ2-3	.
CASSLGREQQYQETQYF	TGTGCTAGCAGCTTAGGCAGGGAGCAACAGTACCAAGAGACCCAGTACTTC	.	TRBV11-2	TRBJ2-5	.
CASSGDRESYEQYF	TGTGCCAGCAGTGGGGACAGGGAAAGCTACGAGCAGTACTTC	TRBD1	TRBV25-1	TRBJ2-7	.
CASGRSRDPYNEQFF	TGTGCTAGTGGCCGTAGCCGGGACCCCTACAATGAGCAGTTCTTC	.	TRBV12-5	TRBJ2-1	many
CASSLQGAEYGYTF	TGCGCCAGCAGCTTGCAGGGGGCGGAATATGGCTACACCTTC	TRBD1	TRBV5-1	TRBJ1-2	few
CASSLNGGSEGFF	TGCGCCAGCAGCTTAAATGGAGGGTCTGAAGGTTTCTTT	.	TRBV11-3	TRBJ1-1	.
CASSGGQGDLYEQYF	TGTGCCAGCAGCGGAGGACAGGGGGACCTCTACGAGCAGTACTTC	TRBD1	TRBV5-4	TRBJ2-7	once
CVSSLEGPTYEQYF	TGTGTCAGCAGCTTGGAGGGCCCCACCTACGAGCAGTACTTC	.	TRBV5-4	TRBJ2-7	.
CASSLGGGNSSLHF	TGTGCCAGCAGCTTGGGGGGGGGGAATTCATCCCTCCACTTT	.	TRBV5-6	TRBJ1-6	.
CASSLGADSYEQYF	TGCGCCAGCAGCTTGGGGGCAGATTCCTACGAGCAGTACTTC	.	TRBV5-1	TRBJ2-7	.
CVSSLAQAEYEHYF	TGTGTCAGCAGCTTAGCCCAGGCCGAGTACGAGCACTACTTC	.	TRBV11-2	TRBJ2-7	.
CASSYQNATSGTSTDTQYF	TGTGCCAGCAGTTACCAAAATGCGACTAGCGGAACTAGCACAGATACGCAGTATTTT	TRBD2	TRBV6-5	TRBJ2-3	once
CASSAGQGSSYEQYF	TGTGCCAGCAGCGCGGGTCAAGGGAGCTCCTACGAGCAGTACTTC	.	TRBV11-3	TRBJ2-7	.
CASSPLGDHLGWEMFF	TGTGCCAGCAGCCCCCTGGGGGACCACCTGGGCTGGGAGATGTTTTTT	.	TRBV11-2	TRBJ2-2	.
CANSATGRDSPLHF	TGTGCGAACAGTGCGACAGGGCGGGATTCACCCCTCCACTTT	TRBD1	TRBV6-1	TRBJ1-6	.
CASSFRSGLSGELFF	TGTGCCAGCAGTTTTCGGTCAGGATTATCCGGGGAGCTGTTTTTT	.	TRBV6-5	TRBJ2-2	few
CASSLDGDRAHEQYF	TGTGCCAGCAGCTTAGACGGTGACAGGGCCCACGAGCAGTACTTC	TRBD1	TRBV13	TRBJ2-7	.
CASSLVAGGTGELFF	TGTGCCAGCAGCTTGGTAGCGGGAGGCACCGGGGAACTGTTTTTT	TRBD2	TRBV11-3	TRBJ2-2	.
CASSQVGQQETQYF	TGCGCCAGCAGCCAAGTGGGCCAGCAAGAGACCCAGTACTTC	.	TRBV4-1	TRBJ2-5	.
CASSFTQGDGDTQYF	TGTGCCAGCAGCTTTACGCAAGGAGACGGAGATACGCAGTATTTT	.	TRBV5-6	TRBJ2-3	few
CASSKPGQGPGANVLTF	TGTGCCAGCAGTAAACCGGGACAGGGGCCCGGGGCCAACGTCCTGACTTTC	TRBD1	TRBV5-4	TRBJ2-6	few
CVSRKGNTEAFF	TGTGTCAGCAGAAAGGGAAACACTGAAGCTTTCTTT	.	TRBV11-3	TRBJ1-1	.
CASIPQREGLGEQFF	TGTGCTAGCATCCCCCAGCGGGAGGGATTGGGTGAACAGTTCTTC	TRBD2	TRBV11-2	TRBJ2-1	.
CAGALRAGGSGQYF	TGTGCCGGCGCCTTGCGAGCGGGAGGTTCCGGGCAGTACTTC	TRBD2	TRBV5-6	TRBJ2-7	.
CASSLAPDEQYF	TGTGCCAGCAGCTTAGCCCCGGACGAGCAGTACTTC	.	TRBV7-6	TRBJ2-7	.
CVSSLTSNRADTQYF	TGTGTCAGCAGCTTAACGTCTAATCGCGCAGATACTCAGTATTTT	.	TRBV11-2	TRBJ2-3	few
CASNFLGGDSNQHQHF	TGTGCCAGCAACTTCCTGGGGGGGGACAGCAATCAGCACCAGCATTTT	TRBD1	TRBV6-1	TRBJ1-5	.
CASSNQVNTEAFF	TGCGCCAGCAGCAATCAGGTTAACACTGAAGCTTTCTTT	.	TRBV5-1	TRBJ1-1	.
CASVEGNTEAFF	TGTGCCAGCGTGGAAGGGAACACTGAAGCTTTCTTT	.	TRBV11-3	TRBJ1-1	.
CASSFIGGELLNYGYNF	TGTGCCAGCAGTTTTATTGGGGGGGAACTTCTTAACTATGGTTACAACTTC	.	TRBV12-3/TRBV12-4	TRBJ1-2	.
CASGIGDRWINNEQFF	TGTGCCAGTGGTATTGGTGACAGGTGGATCAACAATGAGCAGTTCTTC	.	TRBV19	TRBJ2-1	once
CASRSLADSYKQYF	TGTGCCAGCAGATCACTAGCGGACTCCTACAAGCAGTACTTC	TRBD2	TRBV28	TRBJ2-7	.
CASSYGGGGVNVLTF	TGTGCCAGCAGTTACGGGGGCGGTGGGGTCAACGTCCTGACTTTC	.	TRBV6-2/TRBV6-3	TRBJ2-6	few
CSAKGRENNYNEQFF	TGCAGCGCCAAAGGACGGGAGAACAACTACAATGAGCAGTTCTTC	.	TRBV29-1	TRBJ2-1	many
CAWSAALQEAQYF	TGTGCCTGGAGTGCTGCACTTCAAGAGGCCCAGTACTTC	.	TRBV30	TRBJ2-5	.
CSVDGVIYNKQFF	TGCAGCGTGGACGGGGTTATCTACAATAAGCAGTTCTTC	.	TRBV29-1	TRBJ2-1	.
CVSTFQRLLSYEQYF	TGTGTCAGCACTTTTCAGCGTCTTCTCTCCTACGAGCAGTACTTC	.	TRBV12-3/TRBV12-4	TRBJ2-7	.
CASSKPGQGQPQHF	TGTGCCAGCAGCAAGCCGGGACAGGGACAGCCCCAGCATTTT	TRBD1	TRBV6-2/TRBV6-3	TRBJ1-5	many
CASGYSSPVGTDTQYF	TGTGCCAGCGGTTACTCGAGTCCCGTCGGCACGGATACGCAGTATTTT	.	TRBV6-2/TRBV6-3	TRBJ2-3	.
CANSPIQGQARDYGYTF	TGTGCCAACAGCCCCATCCAAGGGCAAGCAAGGGATTATGGCTACACCTTC	.	TRBV11-2	TRBJ1-2	.
CASSSRDTLTYEQYF	TGTGCCAGCAGCTCCCGGGACACCCTGACCTACGAGCAGTACTTC	.	TRBV7-8	TRBJ2-7	.
CASSSAGEDTDTQYF	TGTGCCAGCAGTAGTGCAGGAGAAGACACAGATACGCAGTATTTT	.	TRBV2	TRBJ2-3	.